The clone carrying this TCR beta chain was counted ten times or more. No antigen is known for it. Through Arm-PCR of CDR3 regions and iRepertoire HTBI primers, TCR beta libraries were built. TCRdb processed the multiplex PCR reads anew with MiXCR; each CDR3 protein has one entry. Among about 470,000 distinct CDR3 sequences listed, around a fifth were seen once. Germline CDR1 is MDHEN and CDR2 is SYDVKM. The length of the CDR3 is 16 residues. Trimming took 3 bases from V and 3 from J; bases not matched to a gene: 9. These data come from a study of regulatory T cells in long-lasting Graves disease. At the level of the study: Persistence in Graves' disease denoted antithyroid drug use beyond 5 years alongside positive TSH receptor antibodies.

Study outcomes and limitations: Newly diagnosed patients shared about a thousand public clonotypes; persistent patients shared about 2,700. Only a small sample size was used, which may have cut accuracy.

Regarding time point: persistent/refractory GD, antithyroid drugs over 5 years with positive TRAb. Isolated PBMC RNA provided the starting material for the TCR library. The sample here was peripheral blood mononuclear cells (PBMCs), taken when the disease was refractory, from a patient treated with antithyroid drugs. The sequence was collected from a female donor with Graves disease. V and J are TRBV28 and TRBJ2-7; TRBD1 aligns across 9 bases. The CDR3 region has the DNA TGTGCCAGCAGTTTTCCCACAGGGGGCAAAGGCTACGAGCAGTACTTC. It codes for CASSFPTGGKGYEQYF.